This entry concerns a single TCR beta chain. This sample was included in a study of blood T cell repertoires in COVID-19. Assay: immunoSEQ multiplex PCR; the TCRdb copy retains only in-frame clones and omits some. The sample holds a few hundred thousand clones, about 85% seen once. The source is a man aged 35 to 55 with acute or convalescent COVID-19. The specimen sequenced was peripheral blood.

The DNA of the CDR3 is TGTGCCAGCAGTGAAAGCTGGGCCCGCATTTGGGGCTACACCTTC. This gives the protein CASSESWARIWGYTF. This chain connects TRBV6-1 to TRBJ1-2; D gene unclear. Germline values: CDR1 MNHNS, CDR2 SASEGT. Trimming shortened V by 2 bases and J by 8 bases, and 18 bases separated the two germline ends. This CDR3 region has 15 residues.